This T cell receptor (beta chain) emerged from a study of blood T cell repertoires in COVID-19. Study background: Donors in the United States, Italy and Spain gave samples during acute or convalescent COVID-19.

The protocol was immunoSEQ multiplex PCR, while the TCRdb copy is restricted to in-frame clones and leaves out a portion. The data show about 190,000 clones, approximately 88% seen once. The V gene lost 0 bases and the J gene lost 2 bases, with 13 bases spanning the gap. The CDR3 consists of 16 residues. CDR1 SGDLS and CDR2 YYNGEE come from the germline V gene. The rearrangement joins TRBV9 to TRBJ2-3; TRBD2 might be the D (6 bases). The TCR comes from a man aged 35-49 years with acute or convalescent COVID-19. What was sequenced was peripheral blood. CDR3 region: CASSVGGGGNTDTQYF. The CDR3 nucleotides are TGTGCCAGCAGCGTAGGTGGTGGAGGGAACACAGATACGCAGTATTTT.